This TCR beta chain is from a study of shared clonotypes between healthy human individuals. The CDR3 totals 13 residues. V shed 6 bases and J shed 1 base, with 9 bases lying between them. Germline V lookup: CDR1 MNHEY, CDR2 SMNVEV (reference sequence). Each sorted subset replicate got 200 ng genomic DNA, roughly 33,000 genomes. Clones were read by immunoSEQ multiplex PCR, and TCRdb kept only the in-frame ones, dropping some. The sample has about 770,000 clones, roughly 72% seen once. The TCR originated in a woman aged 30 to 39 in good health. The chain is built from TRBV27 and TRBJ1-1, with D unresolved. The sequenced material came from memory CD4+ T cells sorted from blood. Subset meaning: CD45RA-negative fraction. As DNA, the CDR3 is TGTGCCAGCAGCCAGAAGCCGAACACTGAAGCTTTCTTT. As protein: CASSQKPNTEAFF.